The text below deals with one T cell receptor beta chain. These data belong to a study of OX40 agonist ivuxolimab in advanced cancers. About the study: Patients in the trial were receiving intravenous ivuxolimab every 2 weeks, at doses of 0.01 to 10 mg/kg. The mean age was around 56 years, ranging from roughly 23 to 79, with 65% to 90% of participants male.

Only in-frame clones appear in the TCRdb table, and some are missing; sequencing was by immunoSEQ multiplex PCR. Of about 82,000 clones in the sample, 91% were seen once. The CDR3 sequence is 17 residues long. V was clipped by 7 bases and J by 1 base; unmatched bases: 8. Germline values: CDR1 KGHSH, CDR2 LQKENI. The sample here was CD4+ or CD8+ T cells sorted from blood, taken in a trial of the OX40 agonist ivuxolimab. The clonotype originates from an adult with an advanced solid tumor such as melanoma, head and neck, liver or kidney cancer. V usage is TRBV18 and J usage is TRBJ2-2, with TRBD2 identical over 11 bases. In DNA form, the CDR3 reads TGTGCCAGCTATAGGACTAGCGGGCCTGTGAACACCGGGGAGCTGTTTTTT. The encoded protein is CASYRTSGPVNTGELFF. Full variable domain (missing parts from reference TRBV18 and TRBJ2-2): NAGVMQNPRHLVRRRGQEARLRCSPMKGHSHVYWYRQLPEEGLKFMVYLQKENIIDESGMPKERFSAEFPKEGPSILRIQQVVRGDSAAYFCASYRTSGPVNTGELFFGEGSRLTVL.